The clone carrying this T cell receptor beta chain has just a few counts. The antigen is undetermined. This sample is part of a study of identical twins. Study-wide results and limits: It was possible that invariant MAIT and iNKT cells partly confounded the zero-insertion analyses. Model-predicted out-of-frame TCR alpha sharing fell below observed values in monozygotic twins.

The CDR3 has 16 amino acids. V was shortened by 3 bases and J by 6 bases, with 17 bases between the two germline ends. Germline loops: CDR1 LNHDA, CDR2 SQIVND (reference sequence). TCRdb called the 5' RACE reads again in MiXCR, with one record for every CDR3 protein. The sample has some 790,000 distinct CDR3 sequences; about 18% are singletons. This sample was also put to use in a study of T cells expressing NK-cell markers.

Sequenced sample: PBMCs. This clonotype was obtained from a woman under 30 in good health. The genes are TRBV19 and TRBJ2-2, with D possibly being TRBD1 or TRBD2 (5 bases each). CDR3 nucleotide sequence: TGTGCCAGTAGTATTGGGGGTGGGCGTATGGCCGGGGAGCTGTTTTTT. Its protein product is CASSIGGGRMAGELFF.